These 15 T cell receptor beta chains were sequenced from one sample in a study of post-analysis software for immune sequencing data. The study, taken as a whole, reports: Controls had lower frequencies than patients of 4 or 5 TRBV segments, which included TRBV5-6, TRBV5-1 and TRBV20-1.

cDNA libraries of TCR beta carried unique molecular identifiers. In TCRdb, the PCR reads were re-called with MiXCR into one record per CDR3 protein. The sample shows 450,000 to 650,000 distinct CDR3 sequences, 44% of them seen only once. These receptors are not linked to any known antigen. The material sequenced was blood. Receptor source: a girl aged 5-17 years with multiple sclerosis.

The rearrangement links TRBV10-3 to TRBJ2-3, with D unclear. Trimming cost V 6 bases and J 2 bases, with 3 bases left between them. The CDR3 totals 11 residues. Germline V gene lookup returns CDR1 ENHRY and CDR2 SYGVKD. This CDR3 is CAIRVTDTQYF. CDR3 bases: TGTGCCATCAGGGTCACAGATACGCAGTATTTT.

This chain joins TRBV7-9 and TRBJ2-3; 7 bases are shared with TRBD2. The J segment lost 1 base and the V segment lost 2 bases, leaving 6 bases of the junction unmatched. The CDR3 runs to 16 residues. Germline loops: CDR1 SEHNR, CDR2 FQNEAQ (reference sequence). CDR3 bases: TGTGCCAGCAGCTTACGGCTAGCGGAGGGCACAGATACGCAGTATTTT. Translated: CASSLRLAEGTDTQYF.

This clonotype has just one count. The chain links TRBV6-6 to TRBJ1-5, with 7 bases that match TRBD1. Trimming removed 6 bases from V and 1 base from J; junction bases left unmatched: 6. Germline CDR1 and CDR2: MNHNY and SVGAGI (reference sequence). This CDR3 has 15 amino acids. CDR3 sequence reads: CASRQTGLSNQPQHF. CDR3 bases: TGTGCCAGCAGACAGACAGGGTTGAGCAATCAGCCCCAGCATTTT.

This clonotype was counted many times. J is TRBJ2-1 and V is TRBV4-1; 8 bases match TRBD2. Germline CDR1 is MGHRA and CDR2 is YSYEKL. The CDR3 has 17 residues. Trimming took 0 bases from V and 4 from J; bases not matched to a gene: 8. Here the CDR3 reads CASSQDGLARVYNEQFF. As DNA, the CDR3 is TGCGCCAGCAGCCAAGACGGACTAGCTCGGGTATACAATGAGCAGTTCTTC.

The chain recombines TRBV4-2 with TRBJ2-6; 8 positions match TRBD2. CDR1 and CDR2 from the germline V gene are LGHNA and YNFKEQ. Trimming at V came to 6 bases and at J to 1 base, leaving 14 bases not matched to a gene. The CDR3 sequence is 19 residues long. CDR3 region: CASRLQAGPSGSGANVLTF. In nucleotides, the CDR3 is TGTGCCAGCAGGCTGCAGGCCGGGCCTAGCGGGTCTGGGGCCAACGTCCTGACTTTC.

The chain is built from TRBV4-1 and TRBJ2-7; D remains unclear. The end of the DNA fits TRBJ2-5 better, so the J call may be wrong. The CDR3 runs 16 residues. In germline, CDR1 is MGHRA, CDR2 YSYEKL. The CDR3 sequence is CASSPSFRDSQETQYF. In DNA, the CDR3 is TGCGCCAGCAGCCCTTCTTTTCGAGACTCCCAAGAGACCCAGTACTTC.

In its sample, this clonotype was seen once. This sequence joins TRBV5-1 and TRBJ1-1; 7 bases line up with TRBD1. Germline lookup yields CDR1 SGHRS and CDR2 YFSETQ. This CDR3 contains 15 residues. Losses at the gene ends were 4 bases for V and 1 base for J; bases not matched to a gene: 7. The CDR3 DNA reads as TGCGCCAGCAGCGGGACGACAGGGCCGAACACTGAAGCTTTCTTT. Protein sequence: CASSGTTGPNTEAFF.

V and J are TRBV3-1 and TRBJ2-3, with a tentative D call TRBD2 (6 bases). The V gene's germline CDR1 is LGHDT and CDR2 YNNKEL (reference sequence). Deletions cut 0 bases from V and 3 bases from J, with 13 bases between. CDR3 length: 16 residues. CDR3 nucleotides: TGTGCCAGCAGCCAAGATGTAGCGGTCCTGACAGATACGCAGTATTTT. This sequence encodes CASSQDVAVLTDTQYF.

This clonotype was detected ten times or more. J is TRBJ1-6 and V is TRBV12-3 or TRBV12-4; maybe TRBD1 (5 bases). This CDR3 has 14 amino acids. Trimming removed 1 base from V and 7 bases from J, with 8 bases in between. For the CDR3, the DNA is TGTGCCAGCAGTTTAGGCAGGGACAATTCACCCCTCCACTTT. The encoded protein is CASSLGRDNSPLHF.

This clonotype has only a few counts. The chain has TRBV29-1 and TRBJ2-7, with D perhaps matching TRBD2 (5 bases). Germline CDR1 is SQVTM and CDR2 is ANQGSEA. The CDR3 runs 14 residues. V was cut by 6 bases and J by 0 bases, with 15 bases left in between. CDR3 DNA: TGCAGCGTCGGGTACCCGGGGAGCTCCTACGAGCAGTACTTC. Its protein product is CSVGYPGSSYEQYF.

This clonotype was counted a few times. The chain employs TRBV5-1 and TRBJ1-2; no reliable D call. The germline CDR1 and CDR2 sequences are SGHRS and YFSETQ. CDR3 size: 11 residues. Trimming removed 0 bases at V and 6 bases at J, with 3 bases between. In nucleotides, the CDR3 is TGCGCCAGCAGCTTGGACGATGGCTACACCTTC. This translates into CASSLDDGYTF.

The chain combines TRBV29-1 with TRBJ2-1; 9 bases map to TRBD1. The CDR3 extends over 13 amino acids. Germline V gives CDR1 SQVTM, CDR2 ANQGSEA. Trimming at V came to 7 bases and at J to 8 bases, leaving 9 bases not matched to a gene. In DNA form, the CDR3 reads TGCAGCGCTCCGGGACAGGGCCAATATGAGCAGTTCTTC. Translating it yields CSAPGQGQYEQFF.

This clonotype has a handful of counts. For the CDR3, the DNA is TGTGCCAGCAGTTTTGGATGGGACAGGGACCTCTCCTACGAGCAGTACTTC. Its translation is CASSFGWDRDLSYEQYF. The V gene is TRBV12-3 or TRBV12-4, the J gene TRBJ2-7; TRBD1 aligns across 9 bases. The CDR3 has 17 residues. V was pared by 3 bases and J by 0 bases, with 9 bases of the junction left unmatched.

The chain combines TRBV6-2 or TRBV6-3 with TRBJ1-2; TRBD1 agrees at 8 bases. The CDR3 contains 14 residues. The V gene end was trimmed by 5 bases and the J gene end by 3 bases; junction bases not matched to a gene: 5. Germline CDR1 reads MNHEY; CDR2 reads SVGEGT. The CDR3 sequence is CASSGRTGYYGYTF. The CDR3 nucleotides are TGTGCCAGCAGTGGGCGGACAGGGTACTATGGCTACACCTTC.

This clonotype was observed a single time. The CDR3 DNA is TGTGCCAGCAGCCCCGACCTGCGGAGAGATACGCAGTATTTT. As protein: CASSPDLRRDTQYF. The gene calls are TRBV7-9 and TRBJ2-3; no definite D call. This CDR3 has 14 amino acids. Looked up from germline, CDR1 is SEHNR and CDR2 is FQNEAQ (reference sequence). The germline V and J ends were trimmed by 5 bases and 5 bases, with 14 bases remaining between them.